The 15 T cell receptor beta chains in this list originate from one sample, sequenced in a study of STAT5B mutations in CD4+ large granular lymphocyte leukemia. Libraries were prepared by immunoSEQ multiplex PCR; TCRdb keeps only in-frame clonotypes and omits some of them. The table includes 20,000 to 25,000 clones, 72% detected once. Source material: CD4+ T cells from blood buffy coats. All receptors derive from a human donor in good health.

The chain combines TRBV28 with TRBJ1-5; perhaps TRBD1 as D (5 bases). Per the germline V gene, CDR1 is MDHEN and CDR2 is SYDVKM. Deletions cut 7 bases from V and 1 base from J, with 14 bases between. This CDR3 has 15 residues. DNA for the CDR3: TGTGCCAGCATCGACCGGGACGGAAGCAATCAGCCCCAGCATTTT. Protein: CASIDRDGSNQPQHF.

The chain combines TRBV19 with TRBJ2-5; the match to TRBD1 covers 8 bases. J lost 4 bases, V lost 3 bases, and 7 bases had no gene match. Germline-derived CDR1 and CDR2 are LNHDA and SQIVND (reference sequence). The CDR3 contains 15 residues. The CDR3 here is CASSIGGQGGETQYF. The CDR3 DNA follows: TGTGCCAGTAGTATCGGAGGACAGGGTGGAGAGACCCAGTACTTC.

The chain links TRBV10-3 to TRBJ1-1; D is unresolved. Germline CDR1 is ENHRY and CDR2 is SYGVKD. V was cut by 4 bases and J by 6 bases, with 12 bases left in between. This CDR3 has 13 amino acids. The CDR3 DNA reads TGTGCCATCAGTGGAGGGATAGAGGCTGAAGCTTTCTTT. Translation: CAISGGIEAEAFF.

V and J are TRBV18 and TRBJ1-1; a possible D gene is TRBD1 (5 bases). The CDR3 is made up of 13 amino acids. Germline-derived CDR1 and CDR2 are KGHSH and LQKENI. The V end was cut by 6 bases, the J end by 2 bases, with 10 bases between. In DNA form, the CDR3 reads TGTGCCAGCTCCCCCGACAGCAACACTGAAGCTTTCTTT. It yields the protein CASSPDSNTEAFF.

This clone appeared once. V is TRBV5-1 and J is TRBJ1-4; 7 positions agree with TRBD1. The CDR3 loop spans 15 amino acids. The V and J ends lost 4 bases and 5 bases, in that order; junction bases with no gene match: 8. Germline CDR1 reads SGHRS; CDR2 reads YFSETQ. The CDR3 protein is CASSQGTVRNEKLFF. The CDR3 DNA reads as TGCGCCAGCAGCCAAGGGACAGTCAGAAATGAAAAACTGTTTTTT.

This clone was recorded once. V and J are TRBV7-2 and TRBJ2-2; D remains ambiguous. The CDR3 extends over 12 amino acids. V dropped 2 bases and J dropped 7 bases, with 5 bases sitting between them. CDR1 SGHTA and CDR2 FQGNSA come from the germline V gene. The CDR3 sequence is CASSLLSGELFF. CDR3 bases: TGTGCCAGCAGCTTACTTAGCGGGGAGCTGTTTTTT.

V gene TRBV7-2 combines with J gene TRBJ2-3; D not resolved. Germline CDR1 and CDR2: SGHTA and FQGNSA. The CDR3 extends over 13 amino acids. The V end was cut by 0 bases, the J end by 2 bases, with 3 bases between. CDR3 DNA sequence: TGTGCCAGCAGCTTAGCGAACACAGATACGCAGTATTTT. This sequence encodes CASSLANTDTQYF.

The chain is built from TRBV5-3 and TRBJ1-2; TRBD1 matches at 8 bases. TRBV5-3 qualifies as an ORF whose function is uncertain. V lost 0 bases to trimming and J lost 7 bases; unmatched junction nucleotides: 17. This CDR3 has 18 amino acids. CDR3 residues: CARSLGATTTGDEGGYTF. CDR3 sequence (DNA): TGTGCCAGAAGCTTGGGGGCCACGACGACAGGGGACGAAGGTGGCTACACCTTC.

The chain carries TRBV5-1 and TRBJ1-5; TRBD1 matches 8 bases. CDR1 is SGHRS, CDR2 YFSETQ, per germline. The CDR3 is made up of 14 amino acids. V trimming: 3 bases; J trimming: 6 bases; junction bases outside the gene matches: 5. The CDR3 loop reads CASSYGGQGQPQHF. The CDR3 nucleotides are TGCGCCAGCAGCTACGGAGGACAGGGTCAGCCCCAGCATTTT.

The chain has TRBV6-5 and TRBJ2-3; D not certain. The V end lost 5 bases, the J end lost 2 bases, and 8 bases lay between the germline ends. CDR3 length: 13 residues. Germline CDR1 is MNHEY and CDR2 is SVGAGI. The CDR3 coding sequence is TGTGCCAGCAGTGGGATCTACACAGATACGCAGTATTTT. Encoded protein: CASSGIYTDTQYF.

This clone was found once. The chain carries TRBV27 and TRBJ1-1; D is undetermined. The CDR3 spans 12 residues. Trimming shortened V by 3 bases and J by 6 bases, and 8 bases separated the two germline ends. Germline V gene lookup returns CDR1 MNHEY and CDR2 SMNVEV (reference sequence). The CDR3 region is CASSFNKAEAFF. For the CDR3, the DNA is TGTGCCAGCAGTTTTAACAAGGCTGAAGCTTTCTTT.

The V call is TRBV11-3, the J call TRBJ1-2; no clear D gene. Germline CDR1 reads SGHNT; CDR2 reads YENEEA. V lost 3 bases and J lost 7, with 12 bases in between. The length of the CDR3 is 13 residues. The CDR3 here is CASSFGMAGGYTF. The CDR3 DNA is TGTGCCAGCAGCTTCGGAATGGCCGGTGGCTACACCTTC.

V usage is TRBV19 and J usage is TRBJ2-3, with D possibly matching TRBD1 (5 bases). From germline, CDR1 is LNHDA and CDR2 SQIVND (reference sequence). V was shortened by 3 bases and J by 3 bases, with 7 bases between the two germline ends. The CDR3 totals 13 residues. The CDR3 loop is CASSIQGTDTQYF. The CDR3, as DNA: TGTGCCAGTAGTATCCAGGGAACAGATACGCAGTATTTT. Using reference TRBV19 and TRBJ2-3 for the parts outside the CDR3, the full variable domain is DGGITQSPKYLFRKEGQNVTLSCEQNLNHDAMYWYRQDPGQGLRLIYYSQIVNDFQKGDIAEGYSVSREKKESFPLTVTSAQKNPTAFYLCASSIQGTDTQYFGPGTRLTVL.

Concerning this clone: Other DNA sequences in this sample translate to the same CDR3. The chain has TRBV6-5 and TRBJ2-2, with TRBD2 matching 7 bases. The germline CDR1 and CDR2 sequences are MNHEY and SVGAGI. The CDR3 covers 15 residues. The V gene end was trimmed by 4 bases and the J gene end by 4 bases; junction bases not matched to a gene: 6. The CDR3 loop is CASSWTGGSTGELFF. CDR3 coding DNA: TGTGCCAGCAGTTGGACGGGGGGAAGCACCGGGGAGCTGTTTTTT.

V gene TRBV7-2 combines with J gene TRBJ1-5; tentatively, D is TRBD1 (5 bases). The length of the CDR3 is 15 residues. Trimming pared 0 bases from V and 0 bases from J, leaving 6 bases between. Looked up from germline, CDR1 is SGHTA and CDR2 is FQGNSA. This CDR3 is CASSLAGVSNQPQHF. In DNA, the CDR3 is TGTGCCAGCAGCTTAGCAGGGGTTAGCAATCAGCCCCAGCATTTT.